A selection of T cell receptor beta chains follows, all from one sample in a study of OX40 agonist ivuxolimab in advanced cancers. TCRdb keeps only in-frame clones here, not all; method: immunoSEQ multiplex PCR. The sample carries tens of thousands of clones, 88% recorded once. Sequencing was performed on CD4+ or CD8+ T cells sorted from blood, taken in a trial of the OX40 agonist ivuxolimab. The receptors were gathered from an adult with an advanced solid tumor such as melanoma, head and neck, liver or kidney cancer. The CDR3 runs from the conserved cysteine through the conserved F or W. Each record gives: J gene, clone size, V gene, D gene, CDR3 DNA, CDR3 protein. A D gene is named only where the DNA matches it firmly. Only part of the rows carry a size: once, few, many, or a class if the clone is expanded.

J gene: TRBJ1-2; clone size: once; V gene: TRBV5-5; D gene: .; CDR3 DNA: TGTGCCAGCAGCCGGAAACAGGGAGACTATGGCTACACCTTC; CDR3 protein: CASSRKQGDYGYTF
J gene: TRBJ2-7; clone size: .; V gene: TRBV18; D gene: TRBD1; CDR3 DNA: TGTGCCAGCTCACCACCGGACAGGGTCTACGAGCAGTACTTC; CDR3 protein: CASSPPDRVYEQYF
J gene: TRBJ1-1; clone size: .; V gene: TRBV6-1; D gene: .; CDR3 DNA: TGTGCCAGTCGTGAACTTCCTTTCTTGGATGAAGCTTTCTTT; CDR3 protein: CASRELPFLDEAFF
J gene: TRBJ2-7; clone size: .; V gene: TRBV18; D gene: .; CDR3 DNA: TGTGCCAGCTCACGACCTCCCTCCTACGAGCAGTACTTC; CDR3 protein: CASSRPPSYEQYF
J gene: TRBJ2-1; clone size: .; V gene: TRBV28; D gene: .; CDR3 DNA: TGTGCCAGCAGTTTCTCAGCAGGGAACAATGAGCAGTTCTTC; CDR3 protein: CASSFSAGNNEQFF
J gene: TRBJ1-1; clone size: .; V gene: TRBV5-6; D gene: .; CDR3 DNA: TGTGCCAGCAGCTTGGGGGGAAAAGGAGCTTTCTTT; CDR3 protein: CASSLGGKGAFF
J gene: TRBJ1-1; clone size: .; V gene: TRBV21-1; D gene: .; CDR3 DNA: TGTGCCAGCAGCTCGCCTTCGACTATGAACACTGAAGCTTTCTTT; CDR3 protein: CASSSPSTMNTEAFF
J gene: TRBJ2-7; clone size: .; V gene: TRBV11-3; D gene: .; CDR3 DNA: TGTGCCAGCAGCTCCAAGACTGGCGAGCAGTACTTC; CDR3 protein: CASSSKTGEQYF
J gene: TRBJ2-3; clone size: .; V gene: TRBV7-2; D gene: .; CDR3 DNA: TGTGCCAGCAGCTTCGGGCTAGCTGGAGATACGCAGTATTTT; CDR3 protein: CASSFGLAGDTQYF
J gene: TRBJ1-4; clone size: .; V gene: TRBV5-1; D gene: .; CDR3 DNA: TGCGCCAGCAGCGAAGTCCCCGAAAGGGAAAAACTGTTTTTT; CDR3 protein: CASSEVPEREKLFF
J gene: TRBJ2-5; clone size: .; V gene: TRBV5-4; D gene: TRBD1; CDR3 DNA: TGTGCCAGCAGCTTAGGGGGACAGGGGGCAGGTGAGACCCAGTACTTC; CDR3 protein: CASSLGGQGAGETQYF
J gene: TRBJ2-7; clone size: .; V gene: TRBV18; D gene: TRBD1; CDR3 DNA: TGTGCCAGCTCAAGGGACAGCTACGAGCAGTACTTC; CDR3 protein: CASSRDSYEQYF
J gene: TRBJ1-1; clone size: .; V gene: TRBV5-1; D gene: .; CDR3 DNA: TGCGCCAGCAGCTCCTACGGCCTCGGCACTGAAGCTTTCTTT; CDR3 protein: CASSSYGLGTEAFF
J gene: TRBJ2-1; clone size: few; V gene: TRBV29-1; D gene: .; CDR3 DNA: TGCAGCGGCCTAGTGGGGTTTCAGGGGCAGTTCTTC; CDR3 protein: CSGLVGFQGQFF
J gene: TRBJ1-4; clone size: .; V gene: TRBV2; D gene: .; CDR3 DNA: TGTGCCAGCACCGCCAACCGCGCCGGGGAAAAACTGTTTTTT; CDR3 protein: CASTANRAGEKLFF
J gene: TRBJ1-2; clone size: once; V gene: TRBV11-1; D gene: .; CDR3 DNA: TGTGCCAGCAGCACGGGCCAGGCGTTAGGCTACACCTTC; CDR3 protein: CASSTGQALGYTF
J gene: TRBJ1-4; clone size: once; V gene: TRBV6-1; D gene: .; CDR3 DNA: TGTGCCAGCAGTGAAGCGCCGGGGCCGAATGAAAAACTGTTTTTT; CDR3 protein: CASSEAPGPNEKLFF
J gene: TRBJ1-1; clone size: .; V gene: TRBV18; D gene: .; CDR3 DNA: TGTGCCAGCTCACCGATGAGGTCGAACACTGAAGCTTTCTTT; CDR3 protein: CASSPMRSNTEAFF
J gene: TRBJ1-2; clone size: .; V gene: TRBV4-3; D gene: TRBD1; CDR3 DNA: TGCGCCAGCAGCTCGACAGGGGTTTACGACTATGGCTACACCTTC; CDR3 protein: CASSSTGVYDYGYTF
J gene: TRBJ1-5; clone size: .; V gene: TRBV29-1; D gene: .; CDR3 DNA: TGCAGCGTTGGTGGGGTAAACAATCAGCCCCAGCATTTT; CDR3 protein: CSVGGVNNQPQHF
J gene: TRBJ1-3; clone size: once; V gene: TRBV6-6; D gene: .; CDR3 DNA: TGTGCCAGCAGGCCCGGCGGGCTCATCGACACCATATATTTT; CDR3 protein: CASRPGGLIDTIYF
J gene: TRBJ1-4; clone size: .; V gene: TRBV19; D gene: .; CDR3 DNA: TGTGCCAGTGACACCGGGACGACGAATGAAAAACTGTTTTTT; CDR3 protein: CASDTGTTNEKLFF
J gene: TRBJ1-5; clone size: .; V gene: TRBV5-4; D gene: .; CDR3 DNA: TGTGCCAGCAGCTCCCTAAAATGGGAATATCAGCCCCAGCATTTT; CDR3 protein: CASSSLKWEYQPQHF
J gene: TRBJ2-3; clone size: .; V gene: TRBV10-3; D gene: .; CDR3 DNA: TGTGCCATCAGTGAACGGCGGGCGAGCACAGATACGCAGTATTTT; CDR3 protein: CAISERRASTDTQYF
J gene: TRBJ2-7; clone size: few; V gene: TRBV15; D gene: .; CDR3 DNA: TGTGCCACCAGCCCGAACAGGGAGGGTGTCCACGAGCAGTACTTC; CDR3 protein: CATSPNREGVHEQYF
J gene: TRBJ1-1; clone size: .; V gene: TRBV4-3; D gene: .; CDR3 DNA: TGCGCCAGCAGCCAAGGAGGGCTGGGCACTGAAGCTTTCTTT; CDR3 protein: CASSQGGLGTEAFF
J gene: TRBJ1-1; clone size: .; V gene: TRBV5-5; D gene: .; CDR3 DNA: TGTGCCAGCAGCCAACAGGAGGGTGAAGCTTTCTTT; CDR3 protein: CASSQQEGEAFF
J gene: TRBJ2-1; clone size: .; V gene: TRBV19; D gene: TRBD1; CDR3 DNA: TGTGCCAGTAGTACGGGACAGGGTAGCAATGAGCAGTTCTTC; CDR3 protein: CASSTGQGSNEQFF
J gene: TRBJ1-1; clone size: once; V gene: TRBV2; D gene: .; CDR3 DNA: TGTGCCGGGGGTGTGGACTTGAACACTGAAGCTTTCTTT; CDR3 protein: CAGGVDLNTEAFF
J gene: TRBJ1-4; clone size: .; V gene: TRBV5-1; D gene: TRBD1; CDR3 DNA: TGCGCCAGCAGCCAGGGGGGAGGGAATGAAAAACTGTTTTTT; CDR3 protein: CASSQGGGNEKLFF
J gene: TRBJ1-3; clone size: .; V gene: TRBV5-1; D gene: .; CDR3 DNA: TGCGCCAGCAGCTTAGGTGCGGACGCCTACTCTGGAAACACCATATATTTT; CDR3 protein: CASSLGADAYSGNTIYF
J gene: TRBJ1-2; clone size: .; V gene: TRBV18; D gene: .; CDR3 DNA: TGTGCCAGCTCACCACTCCCGGACACCGGCTATGGCTACACCTTC; CDR3 protein: CASSPLPDTGYGYTF
J gene: TRBJ2-2; clone size: .; V gene: TRBV4-1; D gene: TRBD2; CDR3 DNA: TGCGCCAGCAGCTTCCCGGGGGGTCCCGGGGAGCTGTTTTTT; CDR3 protein: CASSFPGGPGELFF
J gene: TRBJ1-3; clone size: .; V gene: TRBV6-5; D gene: .; CDR3 DNA: TGTGCCAGCAGTTACTCCCGGGCCGAAAAAGGAAACACCATATATTTT; CDR3 protein: CASSYSRAEKGNTIYF
J gene: TRBJ1-1; clone size: few; V gene: TRBV25-1; D gene: TRBD1; CDR3 DNA: TGTGCCACCCAGGACAGGGTGGAGGAAGCTTTCTTT; CDR3 protein: CATQDRVEEAFF
J gene: TRBJ2-4; clone size: .; V gene: TRBV18; D gene: TRBD2; CDR3 DNA: TGTGCCAGCTTTCTCAGCGGGGCCGCCAAAAACATTCAGTACTTC; CDR3 protein: CASFLSGAAKNIQYF
J gene: TRBJ2-5; clone size: .; V gene: TRBV2; D gene: .; CDR3 DNA: TGTGCCAGCATACTTAACCACCAAGAGACCCAGTACTTC; CDR3 protein: CASILNHQETQYF
J gene: TRBJ1-1; clone size: .; V gene: TRBV7-6; D gene: TRBD1; CDR3 DNA: TGTGCCAGCAGTTCCACAGGGGTCCACACTGAAGCTTTCTTT; CDR3 protein: CASSSTGVHTEAFF
J gene: TRBJ1-1; clone size: .; V gene: TRBV29-1; D gene: .; CDR3 DNA: TGCAGCGTTGAGGGAATGGGAACTGAAGCTTTCTTT; CDR3 protein: CSVEGMGTEAFF
J gene: TRBJ2-5; clone size: .; V gene: TRBV4-1; D gene: TRBD2; CDR3 DNA: TGCGCCAACCAGACCAAAGTGGGGGGGGGATACGAACCACGCCAAGAGACCCAGTACTTC; CDR3 protein: CANQTKVGGGYEPRQETQYF
J gene: TRBJ1-5; clone size: .; V gene: TRBV19; D gene: .; CDR3 DNA: TGTGCCAGTAGTATAGAGGGAAATCAGCCCCAGCATTTT; CDR3 protein: CASSIEGNQPQHF
J gene: TRBJ2-5; clone size: once; V gene: TRBV6-4; D gene: .; CDR3 DNA: TGTGCCAGCAGTTCGCAGGGGGGCGAGACCCAGTACTTC; CDR3 protein: CASSSQGGETQYF
J gene: TRBJ1-4; clone size: .; V gene: TRBV15; D gene: .; CDR3 DNA: TGTGCCACCAGCAGCGGAGTTTTCGGCGAAAAACTGTTTTTT; CDR3 protein: CATSSGVFGEKLFF
J gene: TRBJ1-5; clone size: .; V gene: TRBV28; D gene: TRBD1; CDR3 DNA: TGTGCCATCAAGCCCGAGGACAGGGGGCAATTCGGTAGCAATCAGCCCCAGCATTTT; CDR3 protein: CAIKPEDRGQFGSNQPQHF
J gene: TRBJ1-2; clone size: .; V gene: TRBV7-9; D gene: .; CDR3 DNA: TGTGCCAGCAGTTTACCTCGGGGTAGCGGGGCAAACTATGGCTACACCTTC; CDR3 protein: CASSLPRGSGANYGYTF
J gene: TRBJ2-7; clone size: .; V gene: TRBV18; D gene: TRBD2; CDR3 DNA: TGTGCCAGCTCACCTGGGACTAGCTACGAGCAGTACTTC; CDR3 protein: CASSPGTSYEQYF
J gene: TRBJ1-1; clone size: .; V gene: TRBV5-1; D gene: TRBD1; CDR3 DNA: TGCGCCAGCAGCAGGACAGGGCAGTACGGCACTGAAGCTTTCTTT; CDR3 protein: CASSRTGQYGTEAFF
J gene: TRBJ1-1; clone size: .; V gene: TRBV5-1; D gene: .; CDR3 DNA: TGCGCCAGCAGCGGCCTACCGAACACTGAAGCTTTCTTT; CDR3 protein: CASSGLPNTEAFF
J gene: TRBJ1-4; clone size: .; V gene: TRBV7-2; D gene: .; CDR3 DNA: TGTGCCAGCAGCCTACAGGGCCGAAATGAAAAACTGTTTTTT; CDR3 protein: CASSLQGRNEKLFF
J gene: TRBJ1-4; clone size: .; V gene: TRBV18; D gene: TRBD1; CDR3 DNA: TGTGCCAGCGGGGACAGTAGGGAAAAACTGTTTTTT; CDR3 protein: CASGDSREKLFF
J gene: TRBJ1-5; clone size: once; V gene: TRBV7-2; D gene: .; CDR3 DNA: TGTGCCAGCAGCTTACCCCCGGTAGGGGGAAATCAGCCCCAGCATTTT; CDR3 protein: CASSLPPVGGNQPQHF
J gene: TRBJ1-1; clone size: .; V gene: TRBV9; D gene: .; CDR3 DNA: TGTGCCAGCAGCTTTGCAGGGAAGGTAGGCACTGAAGCTTTCTTT; CDR3 protein: CASSFAGKVGTEAFF
J gene: TRBJ2-3; clone size: .; V gene: TRBV11-2; D gene: TRBD1; CDR3 DNA: TGTGCCAGCAGCCCCCGGACAGGGTTGACAGATACGCAGTATTTT; CDR3 protein: CASSPRTGLTDTQYF
J gene: TRBJ1-1; clone size: .; V gene: TRBV10-3; D gene: .; CDR3 DNA: TGTGCCATCAGTGCTAACGGACGGGAAAACACTGAAGCTTTCTTT; CDR3 protein: CAISANGRENTEAFF
J gene: TRBJ2-2; clone size: .; V gene: TRBV5-1; D gene: .; CDR3 DNA: TGCGCCAGCAGCTTCGGGGTTCACACCGGGGAGCTGTTTTTT; CDR3 protein: CASSFGVHTGELFF